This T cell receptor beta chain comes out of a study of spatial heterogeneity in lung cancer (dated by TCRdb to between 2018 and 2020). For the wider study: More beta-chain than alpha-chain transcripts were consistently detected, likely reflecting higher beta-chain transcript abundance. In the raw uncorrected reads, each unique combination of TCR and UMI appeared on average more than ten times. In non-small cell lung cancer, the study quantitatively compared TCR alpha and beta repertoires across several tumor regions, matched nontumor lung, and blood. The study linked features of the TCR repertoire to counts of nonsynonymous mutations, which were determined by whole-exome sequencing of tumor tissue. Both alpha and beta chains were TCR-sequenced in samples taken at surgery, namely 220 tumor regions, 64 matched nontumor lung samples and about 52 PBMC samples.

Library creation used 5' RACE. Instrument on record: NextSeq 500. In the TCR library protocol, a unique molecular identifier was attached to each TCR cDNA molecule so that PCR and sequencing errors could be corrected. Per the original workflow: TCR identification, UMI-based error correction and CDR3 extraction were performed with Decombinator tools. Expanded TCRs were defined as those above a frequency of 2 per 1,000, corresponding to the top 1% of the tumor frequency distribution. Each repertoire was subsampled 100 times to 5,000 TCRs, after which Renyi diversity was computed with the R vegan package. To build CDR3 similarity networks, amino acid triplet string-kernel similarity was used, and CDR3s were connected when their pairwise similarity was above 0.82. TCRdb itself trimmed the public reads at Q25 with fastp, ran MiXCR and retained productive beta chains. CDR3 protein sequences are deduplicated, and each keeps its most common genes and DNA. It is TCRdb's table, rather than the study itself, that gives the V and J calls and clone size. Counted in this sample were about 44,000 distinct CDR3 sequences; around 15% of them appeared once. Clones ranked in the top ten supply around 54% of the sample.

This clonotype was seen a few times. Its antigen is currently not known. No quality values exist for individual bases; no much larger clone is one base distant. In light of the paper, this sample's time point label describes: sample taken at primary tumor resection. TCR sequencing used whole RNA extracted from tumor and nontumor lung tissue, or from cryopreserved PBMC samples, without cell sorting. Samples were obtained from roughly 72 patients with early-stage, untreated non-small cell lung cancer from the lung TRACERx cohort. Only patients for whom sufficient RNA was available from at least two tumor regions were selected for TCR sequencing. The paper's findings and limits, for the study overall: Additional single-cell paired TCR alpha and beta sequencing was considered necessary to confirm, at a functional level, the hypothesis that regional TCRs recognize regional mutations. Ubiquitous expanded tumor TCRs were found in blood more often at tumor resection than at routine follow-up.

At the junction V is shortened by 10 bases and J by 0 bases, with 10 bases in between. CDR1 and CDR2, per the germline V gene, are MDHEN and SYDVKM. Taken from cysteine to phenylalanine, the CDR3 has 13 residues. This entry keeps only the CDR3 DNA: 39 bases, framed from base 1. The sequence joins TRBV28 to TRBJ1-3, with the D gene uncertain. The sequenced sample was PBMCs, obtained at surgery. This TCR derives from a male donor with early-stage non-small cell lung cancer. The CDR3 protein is CAILGISGNTIYF. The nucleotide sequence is TGTGCCATCCTCGGGATCTCTGGAAACACCATATATTTT.